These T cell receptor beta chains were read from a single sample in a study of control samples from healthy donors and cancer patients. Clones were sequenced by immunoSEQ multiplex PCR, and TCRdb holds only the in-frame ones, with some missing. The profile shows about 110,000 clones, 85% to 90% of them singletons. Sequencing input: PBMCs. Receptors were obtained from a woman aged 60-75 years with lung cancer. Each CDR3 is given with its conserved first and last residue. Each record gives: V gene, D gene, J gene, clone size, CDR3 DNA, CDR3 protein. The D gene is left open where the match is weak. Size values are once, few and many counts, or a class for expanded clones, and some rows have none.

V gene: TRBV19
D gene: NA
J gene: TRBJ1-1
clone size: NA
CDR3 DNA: TGTGCCAGTAGTACCGATAGACTGACCGCTGAAGCTTTCTTT
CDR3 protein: CASSTDRLTAEAFF

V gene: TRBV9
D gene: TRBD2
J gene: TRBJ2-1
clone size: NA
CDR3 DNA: TGTGCCAGCAGCGTAGCGGGGAGGGCCCTCAGTTTAAATGAGCAGTTCTTC
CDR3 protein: CASSVAGRALSLNEQFF

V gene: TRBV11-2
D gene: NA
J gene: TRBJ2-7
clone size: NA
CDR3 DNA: TGTGCCAGCAGCTTAGATCTCGAGCAGTACTTC
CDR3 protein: CASSLDLEQYF

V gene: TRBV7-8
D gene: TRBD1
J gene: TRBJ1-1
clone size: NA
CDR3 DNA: TGTGCCAGCAGCTTTATACAGGGGGCGAACACTGAAGCTTTCTTT
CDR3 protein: CASSFIQGANTEAFF

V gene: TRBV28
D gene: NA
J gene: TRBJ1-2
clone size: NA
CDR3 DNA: TGTGCCAGCTCACCACAGGGCGGCTATGGCTACACCTTC
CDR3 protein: CASSPQGGYGYTF

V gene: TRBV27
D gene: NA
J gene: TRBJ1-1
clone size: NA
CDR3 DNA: TGTGCCAGCAGTTTATCCGGGGGCACTGAAGCTTTCTTT
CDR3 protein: CASSLSGGTEAFF

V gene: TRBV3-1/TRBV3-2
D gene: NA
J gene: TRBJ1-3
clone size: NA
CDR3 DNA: TGTGCCAGCAGCCGAGAGGGTTTTGGAAACACCATATATTTT
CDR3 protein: CASSREGFGNTIYF

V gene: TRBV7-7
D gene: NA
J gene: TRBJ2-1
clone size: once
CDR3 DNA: TGTGCTAGCAGCCCGGGCGGACCTGAGTACAATGAGCAGTTCTTC
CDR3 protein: CASSPGGPEYNEQFF

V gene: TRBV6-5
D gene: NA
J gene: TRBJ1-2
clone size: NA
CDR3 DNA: TGTGCCAGCAGTTACGAGGGGCAGGGATGCACCTTC
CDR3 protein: CASSYEGQGCTF

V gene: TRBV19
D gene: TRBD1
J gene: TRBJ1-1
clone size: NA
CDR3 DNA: TGTGCCAGTAGTCCTCAACTCGGGACAGGGGGTATGAACACTGAAGCTTTCTTT
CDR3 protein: CASSPQLGTGGMNTEAFF

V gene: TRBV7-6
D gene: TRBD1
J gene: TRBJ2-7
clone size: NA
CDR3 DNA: TGTGCCAGCAGCTTGGGACAGTCTGGGAGATACGAGCAGTACTTC
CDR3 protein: CASSLGQSGRYEQYF

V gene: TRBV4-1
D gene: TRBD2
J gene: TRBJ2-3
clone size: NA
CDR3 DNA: TGCGCCAGCAGCCAAGCCGGGACTAGCGGGAGGGGACGGACCCAAGATACGCAGTATTTT
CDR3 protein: CASSQAGTSGRGRTQDTQYF

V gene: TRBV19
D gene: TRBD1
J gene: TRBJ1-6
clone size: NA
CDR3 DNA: TGTGCCAGTAGTGCCTACAGGGGGCAAGATTCACCCCTCCACTTT
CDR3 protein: CASSAYRGQDSPLHF

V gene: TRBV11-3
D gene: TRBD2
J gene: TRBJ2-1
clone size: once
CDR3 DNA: TGTGCCAGCAGCCTTTGGACTAGCGGGAGAGAATCCTACAATGAGCAGTTCTTC
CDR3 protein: CASSLWTSGRESYNEQFF

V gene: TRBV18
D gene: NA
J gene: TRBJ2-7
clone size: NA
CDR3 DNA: TGTGCCAGCTCACCTAGTGTTGGGGGCGAGCAGTACTTC
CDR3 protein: CASSPSVGGEQYF

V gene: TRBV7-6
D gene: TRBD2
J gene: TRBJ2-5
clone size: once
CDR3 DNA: TGTGCCAGCAGCTTAGGTAGCGGGGGGGTACAAGAGACCCAGTACTTC
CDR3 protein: CASSLGSGGVQETQYF

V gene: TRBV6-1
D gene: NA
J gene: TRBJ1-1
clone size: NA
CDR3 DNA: TGTGCCAGCAGTGAATGGGGGGGGAACACTGAAGCTTTCTTT
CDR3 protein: CASSEWGGNTEAFF

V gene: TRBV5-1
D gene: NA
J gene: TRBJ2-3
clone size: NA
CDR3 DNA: TGCGCCAGCACCCGCAGCACAGATACGCAGTATTTT
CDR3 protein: CASTRSTDTQYF

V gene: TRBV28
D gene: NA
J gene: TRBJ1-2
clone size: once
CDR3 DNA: TGTGCCAGCAGTTTGTCCGCGACCTATGGCTACACCTTC
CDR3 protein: CASSLSATYGYTF

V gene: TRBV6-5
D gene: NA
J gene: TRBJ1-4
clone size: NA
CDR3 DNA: TGTGCCAGCAGTTACTCCGGGGGTAATGAAAAACTGTTTTTT
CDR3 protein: CASSYSGGNEKLFF

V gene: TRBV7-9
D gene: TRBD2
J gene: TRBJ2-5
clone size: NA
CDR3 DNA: TGTGCCAGCAGCGCACAATCGGGACTATTAGAGACCCAGTACTTC
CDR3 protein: CASSAQSGLLETQYF

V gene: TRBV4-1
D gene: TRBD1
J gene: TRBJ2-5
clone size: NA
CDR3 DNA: TGCGCCAGCAGCCAAGATTTTTTGCAGGGGGCTACCGTGGGGACCCAGTACTTC
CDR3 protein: CASSQDFLQGATVGTQYF

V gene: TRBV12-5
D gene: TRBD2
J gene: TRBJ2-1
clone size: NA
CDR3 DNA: TGTGCTAGTGGTTTGGATACTAGCGGGAGAGATGAGCAGTTCTTC
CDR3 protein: CASGLDTSGRDEQFF

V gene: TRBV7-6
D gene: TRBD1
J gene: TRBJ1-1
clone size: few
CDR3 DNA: TGTGCCAGCAGCTTAGGTATCAGGGGGCCAACTGAAGCTTTCTTT
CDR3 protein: CASSLGIRGPTEAFF

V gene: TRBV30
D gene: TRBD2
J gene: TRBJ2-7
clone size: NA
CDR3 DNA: TGTGCCTGGAGTGTTGCGGGAGGGGCCGAGCAGTACTTC
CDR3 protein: CAWSVAGGAEQYF

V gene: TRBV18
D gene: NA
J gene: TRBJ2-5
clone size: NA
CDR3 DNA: TGTGCCAGCTCACCAGGGATGCCGGCCCAAGAGACCCAGTACTTC
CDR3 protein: CASSPGMPAQETQYF

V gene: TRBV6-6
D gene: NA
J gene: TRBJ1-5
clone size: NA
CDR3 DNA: TGTGCCAGCAGTCCCCTTGGGGGGGTGGGCAATCAGCCCCAGCATTTT
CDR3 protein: CASSPLGGVGNQPQHF

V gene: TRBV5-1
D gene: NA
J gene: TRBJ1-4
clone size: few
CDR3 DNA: TGCGCCAGCAGCTTATCGTGGGAATATGAAAAACTGTTTTTT
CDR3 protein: CASSLSWEYEKLFF

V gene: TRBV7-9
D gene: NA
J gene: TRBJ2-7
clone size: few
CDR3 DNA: TGTGCCAGCAGCCGTGAGGGGTCGTCCTACGAGCAGTACTTC
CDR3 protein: CASSREGSSYEQYF